Here is one T cell receptor (beta chain) with its context. The sample is drawn from a study of blood T cell repertoires in COVID-19. The CDR3 is 14 amino acids. Germline values: CDR1 GTSNPN, CDR2 SVGIG (reference sequence). Profiled with immunoSEQ multiplex PCR; TCRdb holds only in-frame clones, not every one. The profile shows some 150,000 clones, about 85% of them singletons. This chain uses TRBV30 with TRBJ1-3, with 10 bases identical to TRBD1. This clonotype was obtained from a woman between 40 and 50 years old with active or convalescent COVID-19. The specimen was peripheral blood. For the CDR3, the DNA is TGTGCGGGACAGGGGTTTTTATCTGGAAACACCATATATTTT. Its translation is CAGQGFLSGNTIYF.